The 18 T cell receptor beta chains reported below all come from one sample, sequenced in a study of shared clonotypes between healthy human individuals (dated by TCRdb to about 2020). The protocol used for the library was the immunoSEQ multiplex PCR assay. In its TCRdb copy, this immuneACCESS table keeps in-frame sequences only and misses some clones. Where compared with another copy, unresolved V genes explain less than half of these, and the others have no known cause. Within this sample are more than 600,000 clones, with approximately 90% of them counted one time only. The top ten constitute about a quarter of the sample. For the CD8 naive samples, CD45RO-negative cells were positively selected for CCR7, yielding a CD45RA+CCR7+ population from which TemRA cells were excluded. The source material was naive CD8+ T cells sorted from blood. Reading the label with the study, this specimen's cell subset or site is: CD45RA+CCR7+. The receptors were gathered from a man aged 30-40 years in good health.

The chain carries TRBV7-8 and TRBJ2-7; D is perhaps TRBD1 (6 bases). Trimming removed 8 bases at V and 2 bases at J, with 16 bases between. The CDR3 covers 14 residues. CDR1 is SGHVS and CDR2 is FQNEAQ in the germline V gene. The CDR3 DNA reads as TGTGCCAGCCGACTGGACAGCGGAGCCTACGAGCAGTACTTC. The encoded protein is CASRLDSGAYEQYF.

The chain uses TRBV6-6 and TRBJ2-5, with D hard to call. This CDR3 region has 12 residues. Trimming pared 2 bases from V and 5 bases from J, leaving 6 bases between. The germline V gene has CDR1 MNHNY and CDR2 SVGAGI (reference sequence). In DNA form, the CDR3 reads TGTGCCAGCAGTTACGGGGTTGAGACCCAGTACTTC. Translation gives CASSYGVETQYF.

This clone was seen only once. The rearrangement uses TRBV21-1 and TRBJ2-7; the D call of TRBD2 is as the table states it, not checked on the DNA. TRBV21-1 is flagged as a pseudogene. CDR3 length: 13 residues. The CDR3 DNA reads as TGTGCCAGCAGCACGGGACTAGACTACGAGCAGTACTTC. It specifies CASSTGLDYEQYF.

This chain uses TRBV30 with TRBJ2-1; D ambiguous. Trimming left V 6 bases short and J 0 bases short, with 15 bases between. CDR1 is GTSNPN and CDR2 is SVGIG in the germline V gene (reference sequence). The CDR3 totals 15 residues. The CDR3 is CACAEFIRSYNEQFF. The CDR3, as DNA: TGTGCCTGCGCAGAGTTTATACGCTCCTACAATGAGCAGTTCTTC.

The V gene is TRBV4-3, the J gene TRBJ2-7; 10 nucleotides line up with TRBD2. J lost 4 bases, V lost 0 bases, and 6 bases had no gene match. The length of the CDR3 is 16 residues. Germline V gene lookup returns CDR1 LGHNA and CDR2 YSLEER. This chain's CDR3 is CASSQDTASGSYEQYF. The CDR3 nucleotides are TGCGCCAGCAGCCAAGATACGGCTAGCGGGAGTTACGAGCAGTACTTC.

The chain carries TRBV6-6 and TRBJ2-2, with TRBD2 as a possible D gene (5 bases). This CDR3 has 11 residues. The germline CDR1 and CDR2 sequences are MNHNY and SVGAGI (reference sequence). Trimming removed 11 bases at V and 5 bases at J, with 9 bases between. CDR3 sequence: CALLATGELFF. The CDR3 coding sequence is TGTGCCCTCCTAGCTACCGGGGAGCTGTTTTTT.

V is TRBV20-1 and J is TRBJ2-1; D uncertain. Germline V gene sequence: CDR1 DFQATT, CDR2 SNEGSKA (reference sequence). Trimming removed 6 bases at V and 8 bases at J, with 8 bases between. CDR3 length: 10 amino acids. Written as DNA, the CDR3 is TGCAGTGCCCAAGTAGATGAGCAGTTCTTC. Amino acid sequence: CSAQVDEQFF.

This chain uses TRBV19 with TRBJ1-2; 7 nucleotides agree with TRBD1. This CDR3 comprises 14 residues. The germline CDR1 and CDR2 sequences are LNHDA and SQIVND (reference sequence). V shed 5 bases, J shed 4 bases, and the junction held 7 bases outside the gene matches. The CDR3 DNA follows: TGTGCCAGTAGTTCCGCGGGACAGCTCTATGGCTACACCTTC. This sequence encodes CASSSAGQLYGYTF. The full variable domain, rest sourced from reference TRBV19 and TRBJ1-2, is DGGITQSPKYLFRKEGQNVTLSCEQNLNHDAMYWYRQDPGQGLRLIYYSQIVNDFQKGDIAEGYSVSREKKESFPLTVTSAQKNPTAFYLCASSSAGQLYGYTFGSGTRLTVV.

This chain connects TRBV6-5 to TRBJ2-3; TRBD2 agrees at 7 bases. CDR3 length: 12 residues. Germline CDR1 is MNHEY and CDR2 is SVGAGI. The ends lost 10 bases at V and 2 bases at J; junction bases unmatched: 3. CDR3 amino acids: CATRDYTDTQYF. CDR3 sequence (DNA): TGTGCCACGAGGGACTACACAGATACGCAGTATTTT.

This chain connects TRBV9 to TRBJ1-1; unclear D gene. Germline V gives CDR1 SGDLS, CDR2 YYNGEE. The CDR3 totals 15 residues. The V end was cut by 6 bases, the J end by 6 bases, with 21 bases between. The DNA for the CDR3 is TGTGCCAGCAATACCCAGACGGCGATTAGCCCTGAAGCTTTCTTT. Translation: CASNTQTAISPEAFF.

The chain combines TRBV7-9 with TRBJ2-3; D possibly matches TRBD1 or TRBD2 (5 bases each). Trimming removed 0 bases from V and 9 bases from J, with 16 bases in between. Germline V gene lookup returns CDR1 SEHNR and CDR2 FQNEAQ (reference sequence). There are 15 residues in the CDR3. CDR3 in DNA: TGTGCCAGCAGCTTAGCTATGCAAGAGGGGACGACGCAGTATTTT. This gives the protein CASSLAMQEGTTQYF.

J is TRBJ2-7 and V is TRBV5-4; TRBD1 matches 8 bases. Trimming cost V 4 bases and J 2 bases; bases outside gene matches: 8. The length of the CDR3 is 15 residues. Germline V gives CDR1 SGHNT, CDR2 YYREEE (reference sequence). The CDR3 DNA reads TGTGCCAGCAGCCTCAGGGGGCTAAGTCCCTACGAGCAGTACTTC. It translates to CASSLRGLSPYEQYF.

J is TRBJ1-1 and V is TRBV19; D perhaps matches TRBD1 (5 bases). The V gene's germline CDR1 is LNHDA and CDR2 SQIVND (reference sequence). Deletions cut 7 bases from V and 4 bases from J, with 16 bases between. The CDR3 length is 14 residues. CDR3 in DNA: TGTGCCAGTACCCATCGGGGGTGGAGCACTGAAGCTTTCTTT. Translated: CASTHRGWSTEAFF. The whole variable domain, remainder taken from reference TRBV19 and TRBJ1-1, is DGGITQSPKYLFRKEGQNVTLSCEQNLNHDAMYWYRQDPGQGLRLIYYSQIVNDFQKGDIAEGYSVSREKKESFPLTVTSAQKNPTAFYLCASTHRGWSTEAFFGQGTRLTVV.

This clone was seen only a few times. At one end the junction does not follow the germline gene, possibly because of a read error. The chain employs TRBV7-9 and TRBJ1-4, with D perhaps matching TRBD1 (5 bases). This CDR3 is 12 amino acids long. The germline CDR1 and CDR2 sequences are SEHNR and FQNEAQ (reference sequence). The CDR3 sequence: CAISRTNEKLFF. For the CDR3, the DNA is TGTGCCATCAGCAGGACAAATGAAAAACTGTTTTTT. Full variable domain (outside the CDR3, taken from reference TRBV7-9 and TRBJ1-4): DTGVSQNPRHKITKRGQNVTFRCDPISEHNRLYWYRQTLGQGPEFLTYFQNEAQLEKSRLLSDRFSAERPKGSFSTLEIQRTEQGDSAMYLCAISRTNEKLFFGSGTQLSVL.

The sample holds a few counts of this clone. The CDR3 DNA reads as TGTGCCAGCAGGGGCGTCAACTATGGCTACACCTTC. Protein: CASRGVNYGYTF. The genes are TRBV6-5 and TRBJ1-2; no clear D. The CDR3 is 12 amino acids. CDR1 MNHEY and CDR2 SVGAGI come from the germline V gene. V gave up 6 bases and J gave up 2 bases, with 7 bases separating them.

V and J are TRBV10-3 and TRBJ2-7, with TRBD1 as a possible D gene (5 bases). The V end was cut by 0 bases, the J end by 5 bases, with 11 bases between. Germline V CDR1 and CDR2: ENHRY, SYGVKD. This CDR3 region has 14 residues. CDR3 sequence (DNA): TGTGCCATCAGTGAGTCTTCAGGGTTGGACGAGCAGTACTTC. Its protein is CAISESSGLDEQYF.

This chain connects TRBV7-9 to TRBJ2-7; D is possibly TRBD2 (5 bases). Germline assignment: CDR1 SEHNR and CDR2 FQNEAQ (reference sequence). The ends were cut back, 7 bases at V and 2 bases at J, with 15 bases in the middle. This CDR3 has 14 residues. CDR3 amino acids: CASTFPEGAYEQYF. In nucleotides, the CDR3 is TGTGCCAGCACCTTCCCCGAGGGAGCCTACGAGCAGTACTTC. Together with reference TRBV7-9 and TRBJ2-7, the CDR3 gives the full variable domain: DTGVSQNPRHKITKRGQNVTFRCDPISEHNRLYWYRQTLGQGPEFLTYFQNEAQLEKSRLLSDRFSAERPKGSFSTLEIQRTEQGDSAMYLCASTFPEGAYEQYFGPGTRLTVT.

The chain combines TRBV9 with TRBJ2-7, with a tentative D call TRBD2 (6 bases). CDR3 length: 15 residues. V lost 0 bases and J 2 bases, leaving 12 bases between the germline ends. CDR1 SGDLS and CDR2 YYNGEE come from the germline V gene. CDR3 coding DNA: TGTGCCAGCAGCGTAGAGGGTAGCGGAGCCTACGAGCAGTACTTC. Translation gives CASSVEGSGAYEQYF.